This T cell receptor (beta chain) was observed in a study of CD4 T cells in relation to SARS-CoV-2 and coronaviruses. Study as a whole: TCR beta CDR3s were sequenced after roughly nine-day antigen culture of PBMCs.

Sequencing used immunoSEQ multiplex PCR; TCRdb keeps in-frame clones, though not all of them. The sample yields 20,000 to 25,000 clones, 70% to 80% seen once. Germline V CDR1 and CDR2: SGHNT, YENEEA. CDR3 length equals 13 residues. The J segment lost 8 bases and the V segment lost 5 bases, leaving 5 bases of the junction unmatched. Overall study results and limits: This crossreactivity analysis covered spike protein alone, no other viral proteins. Compared with monoreactive clones, crossreactive clones showed significantly weaker SARS-CoV-2 expansion.

Before the COVID-19 pandemic, during about 2011-2019, CD4+ T cells were taken from unexposed donors. CD4+ T cells were isolated from the cells after more than 8 days of culture. Testing used SARS-CoV-2 S/N and four cold-coronavirus spikes on unexposed-donor CD4+ T cells, cells permitting. A remark on this clone: Its antigen is not identified.

This TCR was recovered from a human donor in good health. The sample comprised CD4+ T cells from PBMCs, cultured in vitro. The rearrangement uses TRBV11-3 and TRBJ2-1; 8 bases map to TRBD1. The CDR3 nucleotides read TGTGCCAGCAGCGCGGGACAGGCGTATGAGCAGTTCTTC. It yields the protein CASSAGQAYEQFF.